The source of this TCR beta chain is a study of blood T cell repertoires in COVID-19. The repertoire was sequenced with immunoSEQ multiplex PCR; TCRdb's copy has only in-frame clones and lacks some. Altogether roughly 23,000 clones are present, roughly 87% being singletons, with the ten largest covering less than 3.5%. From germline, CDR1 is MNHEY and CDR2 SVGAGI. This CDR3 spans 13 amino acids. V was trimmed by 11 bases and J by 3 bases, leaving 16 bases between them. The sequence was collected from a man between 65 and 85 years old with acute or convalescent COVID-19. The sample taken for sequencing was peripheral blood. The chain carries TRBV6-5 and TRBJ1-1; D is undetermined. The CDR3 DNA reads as TGTGCCGTGAGCAGGTTGAGAGACACTGAAGCTTTCTTT. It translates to CAVSRLRDTEAFF.